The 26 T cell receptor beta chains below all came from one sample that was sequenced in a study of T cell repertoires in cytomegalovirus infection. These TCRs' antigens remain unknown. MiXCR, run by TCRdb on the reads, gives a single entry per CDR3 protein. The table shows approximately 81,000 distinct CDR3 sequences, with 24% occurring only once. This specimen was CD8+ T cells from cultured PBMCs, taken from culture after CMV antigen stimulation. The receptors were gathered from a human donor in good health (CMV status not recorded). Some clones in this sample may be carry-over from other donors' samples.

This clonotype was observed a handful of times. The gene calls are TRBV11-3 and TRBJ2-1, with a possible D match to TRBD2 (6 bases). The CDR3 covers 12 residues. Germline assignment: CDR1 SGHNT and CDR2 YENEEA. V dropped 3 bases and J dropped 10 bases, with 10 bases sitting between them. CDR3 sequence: CASSFPGGEQFF. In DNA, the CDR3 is TGTGCCAGCAGCTTCCCCGGAGGGGAGCAGTTCTTC. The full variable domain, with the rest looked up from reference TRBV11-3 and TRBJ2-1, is EAGVVQSPRYKIIEKKQPVAFWCNPISGHNTLYWYLQNLGQGPELLIRYENEEAVDDSQLPKDRFSAERLKGVDSTLKIQPAELGDSAVYLCASSFPGGEQFFGPGTRLTVL.

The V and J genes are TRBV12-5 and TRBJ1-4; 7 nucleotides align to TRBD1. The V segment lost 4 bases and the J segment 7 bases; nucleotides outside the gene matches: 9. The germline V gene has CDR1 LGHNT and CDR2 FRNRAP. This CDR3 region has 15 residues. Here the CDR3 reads CASGWSGTVSEKLFF. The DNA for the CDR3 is TGTGCTAGTGGTTGGTCCGGGACAGTGAGTGAAAAACTGTTTTTT.

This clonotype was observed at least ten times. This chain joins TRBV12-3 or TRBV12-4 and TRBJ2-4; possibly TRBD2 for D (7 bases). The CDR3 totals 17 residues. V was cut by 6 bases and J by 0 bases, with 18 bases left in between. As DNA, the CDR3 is TGTGCCAGCAGCCCTAGGGGGGGGCCAATAGCCAAAAACATTCAGTACTTC. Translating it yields CASSPRGGPIAKNIQYF.

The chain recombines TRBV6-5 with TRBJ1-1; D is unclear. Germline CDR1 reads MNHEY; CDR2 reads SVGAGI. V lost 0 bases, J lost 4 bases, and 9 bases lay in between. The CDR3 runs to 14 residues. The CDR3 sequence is CASSYSSRSTEAFF. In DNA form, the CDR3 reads TGTGCCAGCAGTTACTCTAGCAGGTCCACTGAAGCTTTCTTT.

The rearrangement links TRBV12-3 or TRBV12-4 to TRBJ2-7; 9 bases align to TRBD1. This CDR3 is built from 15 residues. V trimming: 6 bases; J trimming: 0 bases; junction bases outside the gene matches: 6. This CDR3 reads CASRETGGSSYEQYF. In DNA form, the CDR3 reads TGTGCCAGCAGAGAGACAGGGGGAAGCTCCTACGAGCAGTACTTC.

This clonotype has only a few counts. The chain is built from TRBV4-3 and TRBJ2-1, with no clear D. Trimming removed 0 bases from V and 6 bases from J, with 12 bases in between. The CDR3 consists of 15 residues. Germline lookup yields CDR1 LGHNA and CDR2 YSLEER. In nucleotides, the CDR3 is TGCGCCAGCAGCCAAGAACGGCATCCTTCCAATGAGCAGTTCTTC. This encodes CASSQERHPSNEQFF.

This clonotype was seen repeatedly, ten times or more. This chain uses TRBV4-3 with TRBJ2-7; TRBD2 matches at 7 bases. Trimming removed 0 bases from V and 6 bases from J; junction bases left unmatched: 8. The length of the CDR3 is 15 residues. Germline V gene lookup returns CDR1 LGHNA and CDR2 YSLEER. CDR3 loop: CASSQEGAGVVEQYF. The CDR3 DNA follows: TGCGCCAGCAGCCAAGAAGGGGCGGGAGTGGTCGAGCAGTACTTC.

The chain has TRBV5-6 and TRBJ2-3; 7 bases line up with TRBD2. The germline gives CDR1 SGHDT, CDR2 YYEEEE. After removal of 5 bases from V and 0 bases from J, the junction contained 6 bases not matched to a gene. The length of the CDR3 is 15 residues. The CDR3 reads CASSIGGGSTDTQYF. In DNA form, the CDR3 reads TGTGCCAGCAGTATTGGGGGGGGAAGCACAGATACGCAGTATTTT.

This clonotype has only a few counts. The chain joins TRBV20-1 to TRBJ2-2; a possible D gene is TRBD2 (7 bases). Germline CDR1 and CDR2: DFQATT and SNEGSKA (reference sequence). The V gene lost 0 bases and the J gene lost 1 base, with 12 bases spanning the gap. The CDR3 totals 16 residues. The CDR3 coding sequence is TGCAGTGCTAGAGATCTGGGGGGGCGGAACACCGGGGAGCTGTTTTTT. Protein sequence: CSARDLGGRNTGELFF.

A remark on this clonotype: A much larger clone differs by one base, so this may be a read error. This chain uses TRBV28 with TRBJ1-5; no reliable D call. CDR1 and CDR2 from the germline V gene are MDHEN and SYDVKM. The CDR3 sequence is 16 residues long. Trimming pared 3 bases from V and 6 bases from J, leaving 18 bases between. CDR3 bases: TGTGCCAGCAGTTTTAATCCCAGGAAGAGCGGTCAGCCCCAGCATTTT. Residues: CASSFNPRKSGQPQHF.

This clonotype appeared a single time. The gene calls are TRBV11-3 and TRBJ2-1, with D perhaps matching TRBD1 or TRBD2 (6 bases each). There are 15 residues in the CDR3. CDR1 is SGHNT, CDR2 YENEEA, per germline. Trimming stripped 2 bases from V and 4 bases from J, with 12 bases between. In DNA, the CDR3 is TGTGCCAGCAGCTTAACGGGGGCCGCGTACAATGAGCAGTTCTTC. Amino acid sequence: CASSLTGAAYNEQFF.

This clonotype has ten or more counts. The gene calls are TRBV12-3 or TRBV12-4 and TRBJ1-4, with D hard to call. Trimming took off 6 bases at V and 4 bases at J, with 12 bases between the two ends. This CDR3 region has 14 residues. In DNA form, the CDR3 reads TGTGCCAGCAGGGACCGGGCAAGTAATGAAAAACTGTTTTTT. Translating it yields CASRDRASNEKLFF.

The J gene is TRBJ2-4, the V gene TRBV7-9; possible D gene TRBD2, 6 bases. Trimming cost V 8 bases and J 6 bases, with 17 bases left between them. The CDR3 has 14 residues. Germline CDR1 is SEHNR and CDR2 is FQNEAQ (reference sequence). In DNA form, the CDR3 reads TGTGCCAGCGCAGGAGGGGAAGGAGGAAACATTCAGTACTTC. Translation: CASAGGEGGNIQYF.

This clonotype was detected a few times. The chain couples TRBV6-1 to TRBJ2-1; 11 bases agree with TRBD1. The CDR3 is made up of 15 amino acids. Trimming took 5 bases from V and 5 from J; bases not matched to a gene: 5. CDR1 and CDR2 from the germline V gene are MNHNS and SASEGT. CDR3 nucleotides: TGTGCCAGCAGTCAACCGGGACAGGGGGACAATGAGCAGTTCTTC. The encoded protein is CASSQPGQGDNEQFF.

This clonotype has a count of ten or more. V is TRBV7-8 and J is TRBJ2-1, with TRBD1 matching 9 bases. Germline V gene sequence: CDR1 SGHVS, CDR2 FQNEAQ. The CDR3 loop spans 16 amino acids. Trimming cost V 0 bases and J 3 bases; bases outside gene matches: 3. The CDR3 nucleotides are TGTGCCAGCAGCTTAGCGGGACAGGGAGTCTACAATGAGCAGTTCTTC. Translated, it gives CASSLAGQGVYNEQFF.

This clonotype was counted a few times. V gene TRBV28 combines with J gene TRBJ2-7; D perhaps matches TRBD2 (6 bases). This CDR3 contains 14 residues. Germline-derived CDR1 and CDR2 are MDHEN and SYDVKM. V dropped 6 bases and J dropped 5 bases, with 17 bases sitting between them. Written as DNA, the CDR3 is TGTGCCAGCAGCCCCTTGGAGGGAATGAACGAGCAGTACTTC. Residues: CASSPLEGMNEQYF.

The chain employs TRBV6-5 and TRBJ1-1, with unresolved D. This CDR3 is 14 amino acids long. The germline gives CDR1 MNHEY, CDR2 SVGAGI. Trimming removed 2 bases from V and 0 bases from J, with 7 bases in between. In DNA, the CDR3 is TGTGCCAGCAGTTACCGTCTGCTGAACACTGAAGCTTTCTTT. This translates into CASSYRLLNTEAFF.

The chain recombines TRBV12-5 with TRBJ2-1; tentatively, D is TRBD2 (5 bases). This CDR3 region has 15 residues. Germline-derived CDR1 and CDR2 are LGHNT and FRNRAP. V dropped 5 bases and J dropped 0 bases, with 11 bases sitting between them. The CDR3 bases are TGTGCTAGTGGTACAAGCGGAAGCTCCTACAATGAGCAGTTCTTC. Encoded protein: CASGTSGSSYNEQFF.

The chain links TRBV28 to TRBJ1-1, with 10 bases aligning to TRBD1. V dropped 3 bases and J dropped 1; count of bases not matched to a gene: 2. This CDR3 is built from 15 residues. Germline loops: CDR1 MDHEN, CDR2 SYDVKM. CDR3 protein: CASSFRDRGNTEAFF. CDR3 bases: TGTGCCAGCAGTTTCCGGGACAGGGGGAACACTGAAGCTTTCTTT.

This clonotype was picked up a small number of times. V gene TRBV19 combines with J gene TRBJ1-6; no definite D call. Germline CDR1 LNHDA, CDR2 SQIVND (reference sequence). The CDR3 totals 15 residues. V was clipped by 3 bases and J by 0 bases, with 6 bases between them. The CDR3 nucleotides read TGTGCCAGTAGTATGGGGAGCTCCTATAATTCACCCCTCCACTTT. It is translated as CASSMGSSYNSPLHF.

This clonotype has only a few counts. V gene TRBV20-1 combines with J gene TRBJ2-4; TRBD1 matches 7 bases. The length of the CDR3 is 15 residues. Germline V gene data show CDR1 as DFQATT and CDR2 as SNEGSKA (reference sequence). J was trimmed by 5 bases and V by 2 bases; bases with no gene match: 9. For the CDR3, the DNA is TGCAGTGCTAGATACCCGACAGGGTTCGAAAACATTCAGTACTTC. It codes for CSARYPTGFENIQYF.

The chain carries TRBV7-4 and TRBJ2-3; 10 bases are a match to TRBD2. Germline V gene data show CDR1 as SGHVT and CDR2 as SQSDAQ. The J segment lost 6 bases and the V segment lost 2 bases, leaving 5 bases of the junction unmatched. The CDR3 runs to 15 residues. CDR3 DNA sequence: TGTGCCAGCAGCTTACTAGCGGGGGACATCGATACGCAGTATTTT. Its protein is CASSLLAGDIDTQYF.

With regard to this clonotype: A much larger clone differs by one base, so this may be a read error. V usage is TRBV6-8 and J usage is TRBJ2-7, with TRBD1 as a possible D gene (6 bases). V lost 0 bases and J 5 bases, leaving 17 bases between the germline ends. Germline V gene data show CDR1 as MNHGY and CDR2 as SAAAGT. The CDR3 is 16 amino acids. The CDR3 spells CASSYSRRQGCNEQYF. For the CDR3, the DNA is TGTGCCAGCAGTTACTCGAGGCGGCAGGGGTGTAACGAGCAGTACTTC.

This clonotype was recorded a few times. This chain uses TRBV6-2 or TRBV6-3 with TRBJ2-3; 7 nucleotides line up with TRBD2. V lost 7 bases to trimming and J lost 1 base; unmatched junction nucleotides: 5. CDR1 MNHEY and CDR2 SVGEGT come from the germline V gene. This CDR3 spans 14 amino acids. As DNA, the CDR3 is TGTGCCAGCACCTTCCGGGAGGGCACAGATACGCAGTATTTT. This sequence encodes CASTFREGTDTQYF.

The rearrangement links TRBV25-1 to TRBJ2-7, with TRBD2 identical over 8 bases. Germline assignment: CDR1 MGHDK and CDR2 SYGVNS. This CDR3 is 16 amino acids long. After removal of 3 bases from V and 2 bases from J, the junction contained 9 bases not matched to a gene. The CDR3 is CASSDHNGRDTYEQYF. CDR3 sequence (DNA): TGTGCCAGCAGTGACCATAACGGGAGGGACACCTACGAGCAGTACTTC.

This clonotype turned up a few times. The CDR3 is CASRPWTSGYEQYF. The DNA for the CDR3 is TGTGCCAGCAGACCCTGGACTAGCGGATACGAGCAGTACTTC. The chain is built from TRBV6-2 or TRBV6-3 and TRBJ2-7; 10 positions agree with TRBD2. V lost 6 bases to trimming and J lost 4 bases; unmatched junction nucleotides: 6. From germline, CDR1 is MNHEY and CDR2 SVGEGT. The CDR3 has 14 amino acids.